These T cell receptor beta chains were read from a single sample in a study of blood T cell repertoires in COVID-19. TCRdb's table, derived via immunoSEQ multiplex PCR, lists solely in-frame clones and lacks some. This repertoire shows 250,000 to 350,000 clones, 65% to 85% found once; its top ten account for roughly 1.6%. Sequences were obtained from peripheral blood. All receptors come from a human donor with COVID-19, enrolled during active disease. The donor label of this sample is uncertain. Each CDR3 is given with its conserved first and last residue. The order of the fields is D gene, clone size, V gene, J gene, CDR3 protein, CDR3 DNA. D genes are given only for firm matches. Size is stated for part of the rows, as once, few or many counts, or as a class when the clone is expanded.

D gene: TRBD2; clone size: -; V gene: TRBV6-2/TRBV6-3; J gene: TRBJ2-2; CDR3 protein: CASSFGTSDTGELFF; CDR3 DNA: TGTGCCAGCAGTTTCGGGACTAGCGACACCGGGGAGCTGTTTTTT
D gene: -; clone size: -; V gene: TRBV19; J gene: TRBJ2-7; CDR3 protein: CASSISPSNYEQYF; CDR3 DNA: TGTGCCAGTAGTATCTCCCCTAGCAACTACGAGCAGTACTTC
D gene: -; clone size: -; V gene: TRBV28; J gene: TRBJ2-5; CDR3 protein: CASSLTGDQETQYF; CDR3 DNA: TGTGCCAGCAGTCTGACAGGAGACCAAGAGACCCAGTACTTC
D gene: -; clone size: -; V gene: TRBV28; J gene: TRBJ2-7; CDR3 protein: CASSFLSEQYF; CDR3 DNA: TGTGCCAGCAGTTTTCTGAGCGAGCAGTACTTC
D gene: TRBD2; clone size: -; V gene: TRBV18; J gene: TRBJ2-7; CDR3 protein: CASSARDPSGNYEQYF; CDR3 DNA: TGTGCCAGCTCCGCCCGAGATCCTAGCGGAAACTACGAGCAGTACTTC
D gene: TRBD1; clone size: -; V gene: TRBV10-3; J gene: TRBJ2-3; CDR3 protein: CATTGAGQGTDTQYF; CDR3 DNA: TGTGCCACCACCGGTGCGGGACAGGGGACAGATACGCAGTATTTT
D gene: -; clone size: -; V gene: TRBV5-1; J gene: TRBJ2-3; CDR3 protein: CASKVVGGPYTDTQYF; CDR3 DNA: TGCGCCAGCAAGGTAGTGGGAGGTCCGTACACAGATACGCAGTATTTT
D gene: TRBD1; clone size: -; V gene: TRBV19; J gene: TRBJ1-5; CDR3 protein: CASSIADRAGQPQHF; CDR3 DNA: TGTGCCAGTAGTATAGCTGACAGGGCAGGTCAGCCCCAGCATTTT
D gene: TRBD1; clone size: few; V gene: TRBV30; J gene: TRBJ1-1; CDR3 protein: CAWSRGPGNTEAFF; CDR3 DNA: TGTGCCTGGAGCAGGGGGCCGGGGAACACTGAAGCTTTCTTT
D gene: TRBD2; clone size: once; V gene: TRBV18; J gene: TRBJ2-7; CDR3 protein: CASSPMGGTYEQYF; CDR3 DNA: TGTGCCAGCTCACCAATGGGGGGGACCTACGAGCAGTACTTC
D gene: TRBD2; clone size: once; V gene: TRBV30; J gene: TRBJ2-7; CDR3 protein: CAWSVPGGPFYYEQYF; CDR3 DNA: TGTGCCTGGAGTGTACCGGGAGGGCCCTTTTATTACGAGCAGTACTTC
D gene: -; clone size: -; V gene: TRBV6-5; J gene: TRBJ2-5; CDR3 protein: CASSSRQETQYF; CDR3 DNA: TGTGCCAGCAGTAGCCGGCAAGAGACCCAGTACTTC
D gene: TRBD2; clone size: -; V gene: TRBV16; J gene: TRBJ2-2; CDR3 protein: CASSQETSGRFGTGELFF; CDR3 DNA: TGTGCCAGCAGCCAAGAAACTAGCGGGAGGTTTGGCACCGGGGAGCTGTTTTTT
D gene: -; clone size: few; V gene: TRBV4-2; J gene: TRBJ2-7; CDR3 protein: CASSQDVSGAISYEQYF; CDR3 DNA: TGTGCCAGCAGCCAAGATGTTAGCGGCGCTATCTCCTACGAGCAGTACTTC
D gene: TRBD1; clone size: -; V gene: TRBV5-1; J gene: TRBJ1-1; CDR3 protein: CASSSATGGTEAFF; CDR3 DNA: TGCGCCAGCAGCTCAGCGACAGGGGGCACTGAAGCTTTCTTT
D gene: TRBD1; clone size: -; V gene: TRBV4-3; J gene: TRBJ2-7; CDR3 protein: CASSPAGTGSYEQYF; CDR3 DNA: TGCGCCAGCAGCCCGGCTGGGACAGGCTCCTACGAGCAGTACTTC
D gene: -; clone size: -; V gene: TRBV7-9; J gene: TRBJ1-5; CDR3 protein: CASSLEVGGFNQPQHF; CDR3 DNA: TGTGCCAGCAGCTTAGAGGTCGGGGGGTTCAATCAGCCCCAGCATTTT
D gene: TRBD1; clone size: -; V gene: TRBV19; J gene: TRBJ1-1; CDR3 protein: CASSMSAGGPNTEAFF; CDR3 DNA: TGTGCCAGTAGTATGTCAGCAGGGGGCCCGAACACTGAAGCTTTCTTT
D gene: TRBD1; clone size: -; V gene: TRBV3-1/TRBV3-2; J gene: TRBJ2-5; CDR3 protein: CASSSWGQIEQETQYF; CDR3 DNA: TGTGCCAGCAGCAGCTGGGGACAGATCGAACAAGAGACCCAGTACTTC
D gene: -; clone size: -; V gene: TRBV12-3/TRBV12-4; J gene: TRBJ1-1; CDR3 protein: CASSLRTEAFF; CDR3 DNA: TGTGCCAGCAGTTTGAGGACTGAAGCTTTCTTT
D gene: TRBD2; clone size: -; V gene: TRBV5-1; J gene: TRBJ2-1; CDR3 protein: CASSLELAGVNEQFF; CDR3 DNA: TGCGCCAGCAGCTTGGAACTAGCGGGAGTGAATGAGCAGTTCTTC
D gene: TRBD2; clone size: -; V gene: TRBV5-4; J gene: TRBJ2-3; CDR3 protein: CASSPRGGSGITDTQYF; CDR3 DNA: TGTGCCAGCAGCCCACGGGGGGGTAGCGGGATCACAGATACGCAGTATTTT
D gene: -; clone size: -; V gene: TRBV27; J gene: TRBJ1-2; CDR3 protein: CASSYPGYTF; CDR3 DNA: TGTGCCAGCAGCTATCCCGGCTACACCTTC